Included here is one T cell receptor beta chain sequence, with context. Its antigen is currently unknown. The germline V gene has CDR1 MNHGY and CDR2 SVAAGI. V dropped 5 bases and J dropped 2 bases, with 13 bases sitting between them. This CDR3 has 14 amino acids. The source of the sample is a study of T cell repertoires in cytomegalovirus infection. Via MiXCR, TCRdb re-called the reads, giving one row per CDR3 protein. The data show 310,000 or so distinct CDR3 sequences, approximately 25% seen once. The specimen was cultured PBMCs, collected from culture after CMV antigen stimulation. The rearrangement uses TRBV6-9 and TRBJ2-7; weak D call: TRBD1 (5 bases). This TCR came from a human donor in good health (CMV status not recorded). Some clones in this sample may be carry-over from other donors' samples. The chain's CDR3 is CASSPNGQAYEQYF. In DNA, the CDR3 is TGTGCCAGCAGTCCCAATGGACAAGCCTACGAGCAGTACTTC.